This entry lists 3 T cell receptor beta chains sequenced from one sample in a study of beta chain features in type 1 diabetes. Findings and limits, study-wide: Significant though moderate, a shortening of TCRB CDR3s appeared in all four CD4+ subsets of Type 1 diabetes patients.

The investigators reverse transcribed all of the isolated RNA, so they sequenced expressed TCRB transcripts. Generated by immunoSEQ multiplex PCR, the TCRdb table keeps only in-frame clones and is missing some. The sample holds 120,000 or so clones; roughly 17% are singletons and the top ten take roughly 2.6%. These receptors' antigens are unknown. Sequenced material: central memory CD4+ T cells from blood. The source is a man aged 18-30 years with type 1 diabetes.

V gene TRBV6-5 combines with J gene TRBJ1-6; D call uncertain. The CDR3 totals 16 residues. Trimming cost V 2 bases and J 6 bases, with 14 bases left between them. Germline lookup yields CDR1 MNHEY and CDR2 SVGAGI. The CDR3 spells CASSYSVEIANSPLHF. The CDR3 coding sequence is TGTGCCAGCAGTTACAGTGTGGAAATAGCTAATTCACCCCTCCACTTT.

There are many counts of this clone. The chain employs TRBV5-1 and TRBJ2-1; D unclear. Trimming left V 0 bases short and J 5 bases short, with 6 bases between. CDR1 and CDR2 from the germline V gene are SGHRS and YFSETQ. The CDR3 extends over 13 amino acids. CDR3 region: CASSLEVNNEQFF. The CDR3 nucleotides are TGCGCCAGCAGCTTGGAGGTAAACAATGAGCAGTTCTTC. The variable domain in full, completed from reference TRBV5-1 and TRBJ2-1, reads KAGVTQTPRYLIKTRGQQVTLSCSPISGHRSVSWYQQTPGQGLQFLFEYFSETQRNKGNFPGRFSGRQFSNSRSEMNVSTLELGDSALYLCASSLEVNNEQFFGPGTRLTVL.

The sample holds a few counts of this clone. The gene calls are TRBV27 and TRBJ2-1, with TRBD1 identical over 7 bases. The CDR3 extends over 15 amino acids. With 7 bases clipped from V and 0 bases from J, the junction kept 6 bases outside the gene matches. Per the germline V gene, CDR1 is MNHEY and CDR2 is SMNVEV (reference sequence). The CDR3 sequence: CASKAGTASYNEQFF. The CDR3 DNA follows: TGTGCCAGCAAGGCCGGGACAGCCTCCTACAATGAGCAGTTCTTC.